What follows is one TCR beta chain and its context. Its specificity is unknown. There are 17 residues in the CDR3. J lost 9 bases, V lost 0 bases, and 14 bases had no gene match. Per germline, CDR1 GTSNPN and CDR2 SVGIG (reference sequence). This record belongs to a study of cytomegalovirus exposure and HLA in healthy donors. PCR involved 60 Vbeta and 13 Jbeta primers. Here immunoSEQ multiplex PCR was the method, and the copy in TCRdb shows in-frame clones only, minus some. The sample holds some 150,000 clones, about 74% seen once. At sampling all donors were nominally healthy, likely with unrecorded immune exposures. Study-level results: Versus the approximately 700-donor mean, an Asian-associated ancestry cluster reportedly showed fewer N-insertions in a later analysis.

The sequence was obtained from a woman aged 40 to 49 in good health and CMV-seronegative. The source material was PBMCs. V usage is TRBV30 and J usage is TRBJ2-1; 10 bases fit TRBD2. The CDR3 DNA follows: TGTGCCTGGAGTGTTAGGGCTAGCGGGAGTCCGGGGAGTGAGCAGTTCTTC. As protein: CAWSVRASGSPGSEQFF.